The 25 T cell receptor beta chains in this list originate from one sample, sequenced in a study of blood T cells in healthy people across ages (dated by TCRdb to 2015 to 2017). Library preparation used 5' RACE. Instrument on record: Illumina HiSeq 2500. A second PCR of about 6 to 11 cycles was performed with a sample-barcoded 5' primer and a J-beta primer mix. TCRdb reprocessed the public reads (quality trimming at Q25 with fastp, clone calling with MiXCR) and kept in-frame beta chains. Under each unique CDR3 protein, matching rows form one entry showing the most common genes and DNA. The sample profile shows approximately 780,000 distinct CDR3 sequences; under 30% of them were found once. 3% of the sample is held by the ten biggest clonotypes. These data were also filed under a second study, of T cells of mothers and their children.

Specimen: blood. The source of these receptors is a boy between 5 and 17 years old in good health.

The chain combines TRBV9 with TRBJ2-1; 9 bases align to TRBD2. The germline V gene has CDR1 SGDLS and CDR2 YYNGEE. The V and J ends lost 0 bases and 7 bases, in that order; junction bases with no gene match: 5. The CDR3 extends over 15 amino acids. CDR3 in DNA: TGTGCCAGCAGCGTAGGGGCGGGGGGGCAAAATGAGCAGTTCTTC. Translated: CASSVGAGGQNEQFF.

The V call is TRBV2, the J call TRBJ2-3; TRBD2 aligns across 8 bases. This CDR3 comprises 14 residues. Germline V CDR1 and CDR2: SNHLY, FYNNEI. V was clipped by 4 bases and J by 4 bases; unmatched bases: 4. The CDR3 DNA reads TGTGCCAGCAGTGGAGGACTAGCCTCAGATACGCAGTATTTT. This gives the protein CASSGGLASDTQYF.

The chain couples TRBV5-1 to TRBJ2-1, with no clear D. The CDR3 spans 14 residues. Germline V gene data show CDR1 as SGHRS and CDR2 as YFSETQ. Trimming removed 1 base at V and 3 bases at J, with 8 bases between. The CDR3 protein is CASSLRQHYNEQFF. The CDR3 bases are TGCGCCAGCAGCTTGCGGCAGCACTACAATGAGCAGTTCTTC.

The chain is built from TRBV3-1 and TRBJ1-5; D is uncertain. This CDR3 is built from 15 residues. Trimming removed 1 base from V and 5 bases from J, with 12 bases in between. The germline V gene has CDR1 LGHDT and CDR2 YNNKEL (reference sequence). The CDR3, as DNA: TGTGCCAGCAGCCAAGGAAGTGGCATGGATCAGCCCCAGCATTTT. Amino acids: CASSQGSGMDQPQHF.

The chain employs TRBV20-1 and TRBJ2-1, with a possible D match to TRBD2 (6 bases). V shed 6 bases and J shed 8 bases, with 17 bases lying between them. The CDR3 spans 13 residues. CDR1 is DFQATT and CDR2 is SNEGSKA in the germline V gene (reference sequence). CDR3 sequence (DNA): TGCAGTGCCAGATTGGGTAGGGAGGATGAGCAGTTCTTC. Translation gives CSARLGREDEQFF.

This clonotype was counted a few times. The CDR3 spells CAWSVPGPLTHNQPQHF. DNA for the CDR3: TGTGCCTGGAGTGTACCGGGTCCACTCACCCACAATCAGCCCCAGCATTTT. The J gene is TRBJ1-5, the V gene TRBV30; no clear D. V lost 0 bases, J lost 3 bases, and 18 bases lay in between. Germline CDR1 reads GTSNPN; CDR2 reads SVGIG (reference sequence). CDR3 length: 17 amino acids.

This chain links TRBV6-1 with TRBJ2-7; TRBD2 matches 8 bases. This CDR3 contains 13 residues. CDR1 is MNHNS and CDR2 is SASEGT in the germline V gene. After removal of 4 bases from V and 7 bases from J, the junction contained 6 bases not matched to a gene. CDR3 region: CASSGGGTGEQYF. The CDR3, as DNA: TGTGCCAGCAGTGGCGGGGGGACGGGGGAGCAGTACTTC.

The CDR3 DNA reads TGCAGCTACACCCACCTAGCGGGGGGGCAAATCAATGAGCAGTTCTTC. It encodes CSYTHLAGGQINEQFF. The chain carries TRBV29-1 and TRBJ2-1; the match to TRBD2 covers 12 bases. Germline CDR1 SQVTM, CDR2 ANQGSEA. CDR3 length equals 16 residues. J lost 6 bases, V lost 8 bases, and 14 bases had no gene match.

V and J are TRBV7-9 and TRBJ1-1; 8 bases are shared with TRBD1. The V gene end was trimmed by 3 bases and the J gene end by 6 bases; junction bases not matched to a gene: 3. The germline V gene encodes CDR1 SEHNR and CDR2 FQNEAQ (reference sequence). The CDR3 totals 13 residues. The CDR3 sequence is CASSFGTGSEAFF. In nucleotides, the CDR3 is TGTGCCAGCAGCTTCGGGACAGGCTCTGAAGCTTTCTTT.

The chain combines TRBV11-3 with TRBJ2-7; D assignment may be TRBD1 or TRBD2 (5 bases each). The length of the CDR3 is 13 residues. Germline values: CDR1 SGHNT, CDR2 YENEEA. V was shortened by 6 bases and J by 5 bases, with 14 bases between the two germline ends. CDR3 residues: CASSYFGTHEQYF. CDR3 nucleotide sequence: TGTGCCAGCAGTTATTTCGGGACGCACGAGCAGTACTTC.

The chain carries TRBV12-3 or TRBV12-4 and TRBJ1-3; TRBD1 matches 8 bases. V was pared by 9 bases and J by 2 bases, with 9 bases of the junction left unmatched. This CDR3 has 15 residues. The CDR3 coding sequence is TGTGCCAGTTCCGGGACAGGATCCGCTGGAAACACCATATATTTT. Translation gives CASSGTGSAGNTIYF.

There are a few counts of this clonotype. The CDR3 region has the DNA TGTGCCAGCAGCACCCTTGCGACTAGCGGGGGCCCAAATGAGCAGTTCTTC. As protein: CASSTLATSGGPNEQFF. This chain uses TRBV27 with TRBJ2-1, with TRBD2 matching over 12 bases. Germline V gene sequence: CDR1 MNHEY, CDR2 SMNVEV (reference sequence). V shed 6 bases, J shed 7 bases, and the junction held 13 bases outside the gene matches. This CDR3 comprises 17 residues.

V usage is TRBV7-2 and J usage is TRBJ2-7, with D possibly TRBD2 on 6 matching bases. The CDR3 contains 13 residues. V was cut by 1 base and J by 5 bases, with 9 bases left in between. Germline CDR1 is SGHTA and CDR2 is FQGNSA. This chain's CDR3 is CASSLEASDEQYF. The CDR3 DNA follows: TGTGCCAGCAGCTTAGAGGCTAGCGACGAGCAGTACTTC. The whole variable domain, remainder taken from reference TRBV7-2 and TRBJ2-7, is GAGVSQSPSNKVTEKGKDVELRCDPISGHTALYWYRQSLGQGLEFLIYFQGNSAPDKSGLPSDRFSAERTGGSVSTLTIQRTQQEDSAVYLCASSLEASDEQYFGPGTRLTVT.

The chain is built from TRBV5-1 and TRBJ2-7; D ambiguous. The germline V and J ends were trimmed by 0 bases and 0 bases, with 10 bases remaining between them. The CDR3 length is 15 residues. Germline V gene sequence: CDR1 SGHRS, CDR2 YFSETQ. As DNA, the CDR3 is TGCGCCAGCAGCTTGGGGCAGAACCCCTCCTACGAGCAGTACTTC. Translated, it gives CASSLGQNPSYEQYF. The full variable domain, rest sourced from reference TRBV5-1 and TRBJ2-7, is KAGVTQTPRYLIKTRGQQVTLSCSPISGHRSVSWYQQTPGQGLQFLFEYFSETQRNKGNFPGRFSGRQFSNSRSEMNVSTLELGDSALYLCASSLGQNPSYEQYFGPGTRLTVT.

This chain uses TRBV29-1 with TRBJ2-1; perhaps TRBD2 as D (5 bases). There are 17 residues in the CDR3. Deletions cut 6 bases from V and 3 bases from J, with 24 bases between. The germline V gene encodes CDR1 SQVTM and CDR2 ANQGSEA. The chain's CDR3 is CSVVLLRLTGSYNEQFF. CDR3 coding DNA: TGCAGCGTCGTGTTACTTCGACTAACGGGGAGCTACAATGAGCAGTTCTTC.

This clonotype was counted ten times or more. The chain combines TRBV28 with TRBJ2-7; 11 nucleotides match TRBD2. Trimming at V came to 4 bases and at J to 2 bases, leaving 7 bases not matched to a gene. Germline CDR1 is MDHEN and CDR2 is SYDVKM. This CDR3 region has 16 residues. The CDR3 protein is CASSSTYSGGAYEQYF. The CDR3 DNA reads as TGTGCCAGCAGTTCCACCTATAGCGGGGGGGCCTACGAGCAGTACTTC.

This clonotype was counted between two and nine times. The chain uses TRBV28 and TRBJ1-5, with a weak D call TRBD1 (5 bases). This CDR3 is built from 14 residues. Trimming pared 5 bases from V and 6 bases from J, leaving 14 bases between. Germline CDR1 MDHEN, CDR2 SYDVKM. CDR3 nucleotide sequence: TGTGCCAGCAGTGACCGGGACGGGCCTCAGCCCCAGCATTTT. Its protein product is CASSDRDGPQPQHF.

The chain's CDR3 is CASTPEQHEQYF. In nucleotides, the CDR3 is TGTGCCAGCACCCCTGAACAGCACGAGCAGTACTTC. The chain employs TRBV2 and TRBJ2-7; no clear D gene. Germline V gene data show CDR1 as SNHLY and CDR2 as FYNNEI. Trimming shortened V by 7 bases and J by 5 bases, and 12 bases separated the two germline ends. CDR3 size: 12 residues.

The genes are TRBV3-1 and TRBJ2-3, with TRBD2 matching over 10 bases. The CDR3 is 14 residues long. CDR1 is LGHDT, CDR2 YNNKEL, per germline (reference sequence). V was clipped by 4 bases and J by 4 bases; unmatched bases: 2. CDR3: CASSPAGGPDTQYF. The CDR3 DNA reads TGTGCCAGCAGCCCAGCGGGGGGGCCAGATACGCAGTATTTT.

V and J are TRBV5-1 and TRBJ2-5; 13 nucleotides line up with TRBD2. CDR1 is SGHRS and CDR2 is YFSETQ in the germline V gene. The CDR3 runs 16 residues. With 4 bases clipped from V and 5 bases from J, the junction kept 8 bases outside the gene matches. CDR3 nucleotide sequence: TGCGCCAGCAGCCCCGGACTAGCGGGGGCCGGGGAGACCCAGTACTTC. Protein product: CASSPGLAGAGETQYF.

The CDR3 DNA reads TGCAGTGCTAAGACCTCCTACGAGCAGTACTTC. Amino acid sequence: CSAKTSYEQYF. The chain uses TRBV20-1 and TRBJ2-7; D call uncertain. CDR1 is DFQATT, CDR2 SNEGSKA, per germline (reference sequence). V lost 4 bases to trimming and J lost 0 bases, with 4 bases between them. The CDR3 spans 11 residues.

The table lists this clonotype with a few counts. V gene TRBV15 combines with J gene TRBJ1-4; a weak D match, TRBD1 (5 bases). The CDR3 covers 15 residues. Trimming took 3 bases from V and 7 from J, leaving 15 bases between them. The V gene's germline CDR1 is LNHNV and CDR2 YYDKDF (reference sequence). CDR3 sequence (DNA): TGTGCCACCAGCAGTCCGGGTACAGGTGGTGAAAAACTGTTTTTT. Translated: CATSSPGTGGEKLFF.

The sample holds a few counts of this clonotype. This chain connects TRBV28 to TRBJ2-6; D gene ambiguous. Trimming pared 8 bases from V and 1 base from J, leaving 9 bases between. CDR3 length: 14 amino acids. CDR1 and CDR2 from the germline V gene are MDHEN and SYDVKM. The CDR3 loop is CASAGTSGANVLTF. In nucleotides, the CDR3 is TGTGCCAGCGCAGGAACTTCTGGGGCCAACGTCCTGACTTTC.

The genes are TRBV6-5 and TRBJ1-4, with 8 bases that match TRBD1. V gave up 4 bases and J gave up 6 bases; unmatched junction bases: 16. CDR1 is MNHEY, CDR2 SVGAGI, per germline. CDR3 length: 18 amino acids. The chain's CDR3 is CASSFSASRDRHDEKLFF. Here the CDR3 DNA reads TGTGCCAGCAGTTTCTCGGCTAGCCGGGACAGGCATGATGAAAAACTGTTTTTT.

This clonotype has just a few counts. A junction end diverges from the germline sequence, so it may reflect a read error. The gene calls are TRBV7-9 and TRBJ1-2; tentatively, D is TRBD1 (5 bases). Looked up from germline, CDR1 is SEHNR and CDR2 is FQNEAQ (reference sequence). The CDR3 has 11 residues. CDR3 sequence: CASSYRDGSFF. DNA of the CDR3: TGTGCCAGCAGCTACCGGGACGGATCATTCTTC.